The 5 T cell receptor beta chains reported below all come from one sample, sequenced in a study of neurological immune-mediated disorders. This sample's time point: longitudinal time-point 1 (baseline). A single record per CDR3 protein comes from TCRdb applying MiXCR to the 5' RACE reads. The sample has 71,000 or so distinct CDR3 sequences, roughly an eighth seen once; the top ten hold 4.6%. Material for sequencing was PBMCs. These receptors came from a female donor with HTLV-1-associated myelopathy (HAM/TSP).

This clonotype was recorded at least ten times. This chain connects TRBV12-3 or TRBV12-4 to TRBJ2-1, with 10 bases identical to TRBD2. V shed 6 bases, J shed 10 bases, and the junction held 3 bases outside the gene matches. This CDR3 contains 12 residues. The CDR3 nucleotides read TGTGCCAGCAGACTAGCGGGGCTAGAGCAGTTCTTC. As protein: CASRLAGLEQFF.

This clonotype was observed at least ten times. This rearrangement joins TRBV2 to TRBJ1-1; D gene unclear. The CDR3 spans 16 residues. V dropped 0 bases and J dropped 11 bases, with 22 bases sitting between them. Germline V gives CDR1 SNHLY, CDR2 FYNNEI. The CDR3 region is CASSEAVLATQKVAFF. CDR3 nucleotide sequence: TGTGCCAGCAGTGAAGCAGTTCTAGCGACCCAGAAGGTGGCTTTCTTT.

This clonotype was observed at least ten times. The chain recombines TRBV6-6 with TRBJ2-5; no firm D call. Germline V gene data show CDR1 as MNHNY and CDR2 as SVGAGI (reference sequence). This CDR3 has 11 amino acids. The V end lost 7 bases, the J end lost 5 bases, and 8 bases lay between the germline ends. This CDR3 is CASTLRETQYF. CDR3 in DNA: TGTGCCAGCACCCTCCGTGAGACCCAGTACTTC.

The table lists this clonotype with many counts. V usage is TRBV7-3 and J usage is TRBJ2-1; 8 bases fit TRBD2. Per the germline V gene, CDR1 is SGHTA and CDR2 is FQGTGA. Trimming at V came to 2 bases and at J to 9 bases, leaving 6 bases not matched to a gene. The CDR3 sequence is 14 residues long. The CDR3 sequence: CASSLAGGLGEQFF. Here the CDR3 DNA reads TGTGCCAGCAGCTTAGCGGGGGGTCTCGGTGAGCAGTTCTTC.

As regards this clonotype: A junction boundary mismatches the germline segment, possibly from a read error. V and J are TRBV14 and TRBJ1-2; TRBD1 might be the D (6 bases). The CDR3 extends over 16 amino acids. Germline CDR1 reads SGHDN; CDR2 reads FVKESK. The CDR3 loop reads CSSSQVVGTLTYGYTF. As DNA, the CDR3 is TGTTCCAGCAGCCAAGTCGTGGGGACACTTACTTATGGCTACACCTTC.